These T cell receptor beta chains were read from a single sample in a study of blood T cells in healthy people across ages. Via MiXCR, TCRdb re-called the 5' RACE reads, giving one row per CDR3 protein. This table has about 800,000 distinct CDR3 sequences, roughly 60% appearing once. Sample: blood. The receptors here all came from a man aged 25 to 40 in good health. Each CDR3 is given with its conserved first and last residue.

V: TRBV2; J: TRBJ1-2; CDR3: CASSEAGNRYGYTF
V: TRBV20-1; J: TRBJ2-1; CDR3: CSAKGPINNEQFF
V: TRBV4-3; J: TRBJ1-4; CDR3: CASSRQTGGGEKLFF
V: TRBV7-2; J: TRBJ2-5; CDR3: CASRSVDLETQYF
V: TRBV7-6; J: TRBJ2-5; CDR3: CASSLAQGDETQYF
V: TRBV15; J: TRBJ2-7; CDR3: CATSRDWGQSYEQYF
V: TRBV2; J: TRBJ2-5; CDR3: CAGKRGYQETQYF
V: TRBV5-1; J: TRBJ1-5; CDR3: CASSLAPLDRSNQPQHF
V: TRBV20-1; J: TRBJ2-5; CDR3: CSARDAQRGTYGQYF
V: TRBV25-1; J: TRBJ2-3; CDR3: CASRDRVTDTQYF
V: TRBV28; J: TRBJ2-1; CDR3: CASSNGQINEQFF
V: TRBV4-3; J: TRBJ1-2; CDR3: CASSLHGNYGYTF
V: TRBV20-1; J: TRBJ1-6; CDR3: CSVRGQGASPLHF
V: TRBV6-1; J: TRBJ1-5; CDR3: CASSESPGQVNQPQHF
V: TRBV20-1; J: TRBJ2-4; CDR3: CSARFSGKLKNIQYF
V: TRBV20-1; J: TRBJ2-1; CDR3: CSARGQGLDNEQFF
V: TRBV4-3; J: TRBJ1-1; CDR3: CASSQNWQAGGTEAFF
V: TRBV7-2; J: TRBJ2-5; CDR3: CVSRRDRAGETQYF
V: TRBV21-1; J: TRBJ1-2; CDR3: CASSKGALGTETNYGYTF
V: TRBV9; J: TRBJ2-1; CDR3: CASSVSGTGYGLLQFF
V: TRBV4-1; J: TRBJ1-2; CDR3: CASSPEGGRGYGYTF
V: TRBV4-2; J: TRBJ2-3; CDR3: CASSQGGVTDTQYF
V: TRBV7-9; J: .; CDR3: CASSLNQRLAGVGETQYF
V: TRBV7-2; J: TRBJ2-5; CDR3: CASSPDLYQETQYF
V: TRBV7-2; J: TRBJ2-3; CDR3: CASSITSGSTDTQYF
V: TRBV28; J: TRBJ2-7; CDR3: CASSVGSRDEQYF
V: TRBV7-7; J: TRBJ2-1; CDR3: CASSADRVGNEQFF
V: TRBV7-9; J: TRBJ2-1; CDR3: CASSMSGWASNEQFF
V: TRBV30; J: TRBJ1-2; CDR3: CAWSVRPLYGYTF
V: TRBV3-1; J: TRBJ1-1; CDR3: CASSQDDRVTEAFF
V: TRBV6-1; J: TRBJ1-2; CDR3: CASRHPANYGHTF
V: TRBV6-2/TRBV6-3; J: .; CDR3: CATTRTSVGTQYF
V: TRBV2; J: TRBJ2-3; CDR3: CASTQSRNTDTQYF
V: TRBV6-6; J: TRBJ2-5; CDR3: CASSVADLKTQYF
V: TRBV27; J: TRBJ2-6; CDR3: CASSSLGQGRPGANVLTF
V: TRBV7-2; J: TRBJ2-1; CDR3: CASSLKGYSRHSSYNEQFF
V: TRBV20-1; J: TRBJ1-2; CDR3: CSARDPRTGDYGYTF
V: TRBV14; J: TRBJ2-6; CDR3: CASSQDRRAGANVLTF
V: TRBV18; J: TRBJ1-1; CDR3: CASSPQEMNTEAFF
V: TRBV6-5; J: TRBJ1-2; CDR3: CASSLYRRNYGYTF
V: TRBV15; J: TRBJ2-3; CDR3: CATSPGPSGRTDTQYF
V: TRBV6-1; J: TRBJ2-1; CDR3: CASRGSGAGGPLVGGEQFF
V: TRBV5-1; J: TRBJ1-4; CDR3: CASSLATGKTFKLFF
V: TRBV12-3/TRBV12-4; J: TRBJ2-3; CDR3: CASRSTGDTQYF
V: TRBV20-1; J: TRBJ2-7; CDR3: CSARDLRPTTPAYYEQYF
V: TRBV25-1; J: TRBJ2-2; CDR3: CASTEGGPLFF
V: TRBV20-1; J: TRBJ2-1; CDR3: CSARVSSGSNEQFF
V: TRBV7-2; J: TRBJ2-5; CDR3: CASGSPEGGETQYF
V: TRBV6-1; J: TRBJ1-5; CDR3: CASSEARVSSNQPQHF
V: TRBV6-6; J: TRBJ1-2; CDR3: CASSYSEAAANYGYTF
V: TRBV7-9; J: TRBJ2-5; CDR3: CASSLFGTLETQYF
V: TRBV9; J: TRBJ2-1; CDR3: CASSPPAHDPYNEQFF
V: TRBV7-2; J: TRBJ2-4; CDR3: CASSLGQPGKNIQYF
V: TRBV29-1; J: TRBJ2-6; CDR3: CSVGPDSTMSPTGANVLTF